This T cell receptor beta chain appears in the sequencing data of a study of T cells in localized non-small cell lung cancer (dated by TCRdb to the early 2020s). As for the study more broadly: The study examined T cell repertoires in approximately 240 patients with early-stage NSCLC and compared tumors with uninvolved tumor-adjacent lungs. All 250 or so NSCLC patients in the cohort were treatment-naive and had localized lung tumors that were resected. The mean age of the NSCLC patients was about 70 years, with 130 or so men and 110 or so women. General findings and caveats noted by the study authors: Because the study design was exploratory, TCR variables were selected using unadjusted p-values without false-discovery rate correction. Uninvolved tumor-adjacent lung showed the highest T cell clonality, higher than tumor, which suggests more focused antigenic responses in the uninvolved tumor-adjacent lung. A median of 57 of the top 100 tumor clones turned up in the paired uninvolved adjacent lung, and around 27 of those clones also ranked among the top 100 of that same adjacent lung. Multi-region tumor sequencing was not performed, so intratumor heterogeneity could not be excluded. Longer overall survival was associated with higher blood T cell density, whereas shorter survival was associated with higher adjacent-lung clonality.

At diagnosis, peripheral blood, uninvolved tumor-adjacent lung and tumor were collected and were preserved as a mix of fresh-frozen and FFPE material. Blood samples were analyzed as peripheral blood mononuclear cells for TCR repertoire profiling. The immunoSEQ Assay was used to sequence TCR beta CDR3 regions from DNA. In the authors' own workflow: T cell density was computed as TCR beta template counts normalized to usable DNA estimated by amplifying housekeeping genes. Richness was estimated with the preseqR package, extrapolating to 400,000 templates for PBMC samples and 120,000 templates for tissue samples. Clonality was taken to be one minus Pielou's evenness. To identify tissue-enriched TCRs, differential abundance testing was run on productive amino-acid clonotypes with a minimum total count of 5 and an alpha of 0.1. The Jaccard Index and the Morisita Overlap Index were used to measure how much the repertoires overlapped between compartments. GLIPH grouped TCR beta CDR3s together with public tetramer-defined viral CDR3s, and a viral motif had to include at least three viral sequences and also show V-gene enrichment. TCRdb provides this immuneACCESS table in a form limited to in-frame rearrangements. Some clones are lacking; in checked studies, under half of them reflect an unresolved V gene, and why the rest are absent is not known. That table supplies the V and J calls and clone size; D and trimming were determined from the DNA. The sample records about 79,000 clones, approximately 90% of which are singletons. The ten largest clones take up around a fifth of the sample.

In its sample, this clone was seen a few times. What antigen it recognizes has not been identified. No much larger clone is present one base from it, and per-base qualities are unavailable. The CDR3, from cysteine to phenylalanine, totals 13 residues. This entry keeps only the CDR3 DNA: 39 bases, framed from base 1. CDR1 and CDR2 were assigned from the germline V gene as SGHAT and FQNNGV. V is clipped by 3 bases and J by 4 bases, and the sequence between their germline boundaries is 9 bases long. Sequencing was performed on peripheral blood, taken before any cancer treatment. This TCR came from a woman aged 40-69 years with stage I squamous cell lung carcinoma. This chain is built from TRBV11-2 and TRBJ2-5; TRBD1 is possibly the D segment (6 matching bases). The CDR3 region reads CASSFVGGETQYF. The nucleotide sequence reads TGTGCCAGCAGCTTCGTAGGGGGAGAGACCCAGTACTTC. Full variable domain (CDR3 extended with the reference TRBV11-2 and TRBJ2-5 proteins): EAGVAQSPRYKIIEKRQSVAFWCNPISGHATLYWYQQILGQGPKLLIQFQNNGVVDDSQLPKDRFSAERLKGVDSTLKIQPAKLEDSAVYLCASSFVGGETQYFGPGTRLLVL.